This note documents a single T cell receptor (beta chain) sequence. The CDR3 contains 12 residues. V was shortened by 3 bases and J by 7 bases, with 7 bases between the two germline ends. Authors' data handling: Amplification of reference gene primers was used by the study to estimate nucleated cell counts. TCRdb keeps only in-frame clones here, not all; method: immunoSEQ multiplex PCR. V and J calls and clone size are those listed in that table; D and trimming were worked out from the DNA. The sample has about 98,000 clones; roughly 87% are singletons. This specimen comes from a study of blood T cell repertoires in COVID-19. As for the study in general: T cells, B-cell-depleted T cells, or PBMCs supplied cDNA or gDNA.

The chain links TRBV12-3 or TRBV12-4 to TRBJ1-5; D unclear. The sequence was obtained from an elderly man with acute or convalescent COVID-19. Material: peripheral blood. CDR3: CASSFGDQPQHF. The CDR3 nucleotides are TGTGCCAGCAGTTTTGGAGACCAGCCCCAGCATTTT.